The entry below gives a single T cell receptor (beta chain) sequence along with its context. Its cognate antigen is unknown. Per the germline V gene, CDR1 is KGHSH and CDR2 is LQKENI. The junction had 11 bases not matched to a gene; V was cut back by 1 base and J by 8 bases. This CDR3 is built from 16 residues. PCR employed 60 Vbeta and 13 Jbeta primers. Some clones are missing from TCRdb's copy, which holds only in-frame ones; the method was immunoSEQ multiplex PCR. Seen here are 200,000 to 250,000 clones, about 85% observed once, and the top ten hold over 1%. The data were obtained in a study of cytomegalovirus exposure and HLA in healthy donors. Study-wide results and caveats: The analysis excluded some indistinguishable V segments, including TRBV6-2 and TRBV6-3. The study flagged some 170 TCR beta chains as cytomegalovirus-associated. The Asian-associated ancestry cluster reportedly had fewer N-insertions than the roughly 670-donor mean in a later analysis.

The material sequenced was PBMCs. This TCR derives from a human donor in good health. The V call is TRBV18, the J call TRBJ1-2, with 9 bases lining up with TRBD1. In DNA form, the CDR3 reads TGTGCCAGCTCACCACTTCTTGCGGACAGGGGAGGCGGCTACACCTTC. Its translation is CASSPLLADRGGGYTF.